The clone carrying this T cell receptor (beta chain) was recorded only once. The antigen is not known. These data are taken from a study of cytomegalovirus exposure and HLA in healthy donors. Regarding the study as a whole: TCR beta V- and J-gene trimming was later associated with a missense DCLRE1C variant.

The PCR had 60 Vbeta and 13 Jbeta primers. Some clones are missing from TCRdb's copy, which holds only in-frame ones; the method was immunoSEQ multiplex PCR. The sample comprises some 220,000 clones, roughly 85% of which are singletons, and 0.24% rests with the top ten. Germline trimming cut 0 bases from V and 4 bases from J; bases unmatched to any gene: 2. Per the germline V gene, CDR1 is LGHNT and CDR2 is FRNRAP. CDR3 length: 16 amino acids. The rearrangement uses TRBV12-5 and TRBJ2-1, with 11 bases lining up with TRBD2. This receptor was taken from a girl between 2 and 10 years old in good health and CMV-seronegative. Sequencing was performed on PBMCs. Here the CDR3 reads CASGLVLAGGYNEQFF. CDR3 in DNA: TGTGCTAGTGGTTTGGTTCTAGCGGGGGGATACAATGAGCAGTTCTTC.